The 17 T cell receptor beta chains below were found in one sample sequenced in a study of T-cell memory formation after mild COVID-19. TCRdb re-derived calls from the 5' RACE reads in MiXCR, one entry per CDR3 protein. The table lists under 300,000 distinct CDR3 sequences, 7.5% to 10% of them singletons. Sequenced: PBMCs or a T cell subset sorted from them (not recorded which). Receptors were obtained from a young man who had mild COVID-19 (a few samples of this study predate the infection). Cell type and time point are not known.

The chain carries TRBV2 and TRBJ2-7; D tentatively reads TRBD1 or TRBD2 (5 bases each). Germline V gives CDR1 SNHLY, CDR2 FYNNEI. This CDR3 has 14 residues. Trimming pared 3 bases from V and 9 bases from J, leaving 18 bases between. CDR3 residues: CASSEWGPKAGQYF. The CDR3 bases are TGTGCCAGCAGTGAGTGGGGACCAAAGGCGGGGCAGTACTTC.

This clonotype was seen more than once but under ten times. The rearrangement joins TRBV3-1 to TRBJ1-5; tentative D call: TRBD1 (5 bases). CDR1 is LGHDT and CDR2 is YNNKEL in the germline V gene (reference sequence). The CDR3 extends over 13 amino acids. The germline V and J ends were trimmed by 1 base and 11 bases, with 12 bases remaining between them. CDR3 bases: TGTGCCAGCAGCCAAGGGGCGGGACGGGCCCAGCATTTT. Translated, it gives CASSQGAGRAQHF. Together with reference TRBV3-1 and TRBJ1-5, the CDR3 gives the full variable domain: DTAVSQTPKYLVTQMGNDKSIKCEQNLGHDTMYWYKQDSKKFLKIMFSYNNKELIINETVPNRFSPKSPDKAHLNLHINSLELGDSAVYFCASSQGAGRAQHFGDGTRLSIL.

The V and J genes are TRBV7-8 and TRBJ2-7; TRBD1 matches 7 bases. This CDR3 contains 14 residues. Losses at the gene ends were 3 bases for V and 6 bases for J; bases not matched to a gene: 8. Germline CDR1 reads SGHVS; CDR2 reads FQNEAQ. CDR3: CASSFGTASIEQYV. In DNA form, the CDR3 reads TGTGCCAGCAGCTTCGGGACAGCATCTATCGAGCAGTACGTC.

This chain uses TRBV11-2 with TRBJ2-7; D perhaps matches TRBD2 (6 bases). CDR3 length: 12 amino acids. The germline V gene has CDR1 SGHAT and CDR2 FQNNGV. With 0 bases removed from V and 12 bases from J, the gap between germline ends came to 12 bases. The CDR3 loop is CASSLDRRAMYF. The CDR3, as DNA: TGTGCCAGCAGCTTAGATAGGAGGGCCATGTACTTC.

This clonotype was picked up a small number of times. The V and J genes are TRBV7-3 and TRBJ2-2, with D hard to call. Trimming cost V 2 bases and J 4 bases, with 5 bases left between them. The CDR3 runs 13 residues. Germline V gives CDR1 SGHTA, CDR2 FQGTGA. CDR3 sequence reads: CASSLRATGELFF. The CDR3 DNA is TGTGCCAGCAGCTTACGGGCCACCGGGGAGCTGTTTTTT.

This clonotype showed up just a few times. V and J are TRBV12-3 or TRBV12-4 and TRBJ1-2; possible D gene TRBD1, 5 bases. The V end was cut by 6 bases, the J end by 14 bases, with 19 bases between. The CDR3 totals 12 residues. The CDR3 region has the DNA TGTGCCAGCAGAACCGGGGACCCGAAGTGGACCTTC. This gives the protein CASRTGDPKWTF.

This clonotype was counted many times. The genes are TRBV5-1 and TRBJ1-2; TRBD1 matches at 9 bases. Per the germline V gene, CDR1 is SGHRS and CDR2 is YFSETQ. V shed 4 bases, J shed 7 bases, and the junction held 5 bases outside the gene matches. This CDR3 is built from 13 residues. The CDR3 spells CASSPGQGGGYTF. In DNA form, the CDR3 reads TGCGCCAGCAGCCCGGGACAGGGTGGTGGCTACACCTTC.

This clonotype was counted many times. The chain has TRBV4-3 and TRBJ2-3; no clear D gene. CDR1 and CDR2 (germline): LGHNA, YSLEER. V was shortened by 3 bases and J by 2 bases, with 6 bases between the two germline ends. The CDR3 is 13 residues long. As DNA, the CDR3 is TGCGCCAGCAGCCAGAGCCCCACAGATACGCAGTATTTT. Translating it yields CASSQSPTDTQYF.

The V and J genes are TRBV3-1 and TRBJ2-4; TRBD2 agrees at 8 bases. Germline values: CDR1 LGHDT, CDR2 YNNKEL (reference sequence). V lost 8 bases, J lost 6 bases, and 9 bases stayed unmatched. The CDR3 runs 14 residues. CDR3 DNA: TGTGCCAGCCGGGGACGGGCGGGGGGAAACATTCAGTACTTC. It yields the protein CASRGRAGGNIQYF.

This clonotype was detected many times. The chain recombines TRBV9 with TRBJ2-5, with 9 nucleotides matching TRBD2. CDR1 and CDR2 (germline): SGDLS, YYNGEE. The V gene end was trimmed by 3 bases and the J gene end by 4 bases; junction bases not matched to a gene: 10. This CDR3 has 16 residues. CDR3 DNA: TGTGCCAGCAGCGATCGTGGGCTAGCGGGGAGAGAGACCCAGTACTTC. Its protein is CASSDRGLAGRETQYF.

This clonotype showed up many times. This sequence joins TRBV10-3 and TRBJ2-1, with D unclear. The germline V and J ends were trimmed by 3 bases and 4 bases, with 19 bases remaining between them. Germline CDR1 ENHRY, CDR2 SYGVKD. This CDR3 has 17 amino acids. The CDR3 region has the DNA TGTGCCATCAGTGAATCCAGCCGGGTAGGAACTTACAATGAGCAGTTCTTC. It yields the protein CAISESSRVGTYNEQFF.

The chain links TRBV5-1 to TRBJ2-7; no clear D gene. CDR1 and CDR2 from the germline V gene are SGHRS and YFSETQ. There are 14 residues in the CDR3. V was cut by 4 bases and J by 7 bases, with 18 bases left in between. The CDR3 DNA sequence: TGCGCCAGCAGCGCCGCGACCGGGCCTTGGGAGCAGTACTTC. Translation gives CASSAATGPWEQYF.

The J gene is TRBJ2-5, the V gene TRBV5-1; 8 bases fit TRBD1. The CDR3 length is 14 residues. With V trimmed by 2 bases and J by 3 bases, 3 bases remained unmatched. CDR1 is SGHRS, CDR2 YFSETQ, per germline. CDR3 bases: TGCGCCAGCAGCTTTCAGGGGGCCGAAGAGACCCAGTACTTC. Protein sequence: CASSFQGAEETQYF.

This clonotype was seen a handful of times. The chain carries TRBV4-3 and TRBJ2-7; TRBD2 matches at 9 bases. With V trimmed by 0 bases and J by 1 base, 4 bases remained unmatched. CDR1 is LGHNA and CDR2 is YSLEER in the germline V gene. CDR3 length equals 16 residues. The CDR3 loop reads CASSQDTSGGSYEQYF. The CDR3 nucleotides read TGCGCCAGCAGCCAAGATACCAGCGGGGGGTCCTACGAGCAGTACTTC.

In its sample, this clonotype was seen a few times. The rearrangement joins TRBV6-6 to TRBJ2-2; possibly TRBD1 or TRBD2 for D (5 bases each). This CDR3 has 17 residues. Germline assignment: CDR1 MNHNY and CDR2 SVGAGI (reference sequence). Trimming pared 0 bases from V and 2 bases from J, leaving 13 bases between. The CDR3 loop reads CASSYSTGTINTGELFF. CDR3 nucleotides: TGTGCCAGCAGTTACTCAACCGGGACCATCAACACCGGGGAGCTGTTTTTT.

The sample holds a few counts of this clonotype. The chain is built from TRBV29-1 and TRBJ2-5; TRBD2 might be the D (5 bases). Trimming cost V 7 bases and J 5 bases, with 20 bases left between them. Germline V CDR1 and CDR2: SQVTM, ANQGSEA. The CDR3 covers 14 residues. DNA for the CDR3: TGCAGCGCCTTCCCTACCTCATCGGGGGAGACCCAGTACTTC. Translated, it gives CSAFPTSSGETQYF.

The chain links TRBV4-1 to TRBJ2-7, with D uncertain. CDR1 is MGHRA and CDR2 is YSYEKL in the germline V gene. Trimming took 0 bases from V and 7 from J, leaving 10 bases between them. The CDR3 is made up of 13 amino acids. The CDR3 reads CASSQDWVGEQYV. The DNA for the CDR3 is TGCGCCAGCAGCCAAGATTGGGTTGGGGAGCAGTACGTC.